Below, one T cell receptor (beta chain) is given with its context. Antigen specificity is unknown. Every diagnosis used clinical symptoms, serum thyroxine and TRAb, thyroid ultrasound and orbital computed tomography. This sample was taken from a study of T cells in Graves' hyperthyroidism and ophthalmopathy. The wider study: Pretreatment peripheral blood was obtained at initial diagnosis. Study-wide results and caveats: Classification by a 13 V-J model distinguished ophthalmopathy from stable hyperthyroidism. Among thyroid clonotypes expanded above 0.001, most also appeared in blood.

CDR3 length equals 15 residues. Trimming took 2 bases from V and 6 from J, leaving 19 bases between them. Germline V gene lookup returns CDR1 DFQATT and CDR2 SNEGSKA (reference sequence). TCR beta CDR3 regions were amplified from RNA transcripts. TCR CDR3 regions were first amplified by RT-PCR with HTBI primers. TCRdb re-called the multiplex PCR reads through MiXCR, storing one row per CDR3 protein. The table records almost 500,000 distinct CDR3 sequences, 22% of them present only once. Sequencing was carried out using blood. This sequence was found in a woman between 65 and 79 years old with Graves' ophthalmopathy. J is TRBJ1-1 and V is TRBV20-1; D gene uncertain. Here the CDR3 DNA reads TGCAGTGCTAGATCACCCGAGTCCGTCGTCGCTGAAGCTTTCTTT. Amino acid sequence: CSARSPESVVAEAFF.